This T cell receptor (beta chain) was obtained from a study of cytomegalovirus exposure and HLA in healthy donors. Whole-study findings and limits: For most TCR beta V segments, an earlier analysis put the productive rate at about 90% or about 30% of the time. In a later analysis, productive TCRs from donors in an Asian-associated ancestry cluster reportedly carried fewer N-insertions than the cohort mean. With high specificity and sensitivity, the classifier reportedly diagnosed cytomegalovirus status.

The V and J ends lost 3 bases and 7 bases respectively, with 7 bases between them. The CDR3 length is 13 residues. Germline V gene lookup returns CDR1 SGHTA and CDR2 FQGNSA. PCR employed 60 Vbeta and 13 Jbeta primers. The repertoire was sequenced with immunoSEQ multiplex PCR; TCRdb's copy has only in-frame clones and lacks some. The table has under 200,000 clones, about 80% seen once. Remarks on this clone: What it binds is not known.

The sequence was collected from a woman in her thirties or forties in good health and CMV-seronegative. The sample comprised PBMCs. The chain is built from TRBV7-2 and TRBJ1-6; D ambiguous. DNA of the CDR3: TGTGCCAGCAGCTTGTCGACAAATTCACCCCTCCACTTT. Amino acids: CASSLSTNSPLHF.